Detailed here is one T cell receptor (beta chain). What antigen it recognizes has not been identified. Qualities for individual bases were not recorded, and no much larger clone is one base off. This sample was included in a study of response to subunit inactivated influenza vaccine (dated by TCRdb to 2017 to 2018). Turning to the overall study: The study used deep quantitative T cell receptor repertoire profiling to track responses to a trivalent subunit inactivated influenza vaccine. Overall study outcomes, separate from this receptor: The authors proposed that each seasonal influenza vaccination may bring in only a limited number of new T cells.

Library construction relied on RT-PCR. TCRdb names Illumina HiSeq 2500 as the instrument used. TCRdb redid the processing of the public reads, applying fastp at Q25 and MiXCR, and retained in-frame beta chains. Rows are combined by CDR3 protein, so each entry shows the most common genes and DNA. In all, the sample holds about 650,000 distinct CDR3 sequences, and about 14% of those were seen once. The top ten clones comprise 7.6% of the sample. V loses 4 bases, J loses 0 bases, and the germline ends lie 6 bases apart. The CDR3 contains 14 residues, cysteine and phenylalanine counted. Only CDR3 DNA is held: 42 bases, read in frame from base 1. CDR1 and CDR2 are read off the germline V gene as SNHLY and FYNNEI.

The starting material was PBMCs from blood, obtained approximately 15 days before vaccination. This TCR was recovered from a man aged 50 or older who received an inactivated influenza vaccine. Donor details come from another sample of the same person, matched by shared clones. The chain joins TRBV2 to TRBJ2-2; the D gene remains uncertain. The CDR3 loop reads CASSVLANTGELFF. The nucleotide sequence reads TGTGCCAGCAGTGTGCTCGCGAACACCGGGGAGCTGTTTTTT.